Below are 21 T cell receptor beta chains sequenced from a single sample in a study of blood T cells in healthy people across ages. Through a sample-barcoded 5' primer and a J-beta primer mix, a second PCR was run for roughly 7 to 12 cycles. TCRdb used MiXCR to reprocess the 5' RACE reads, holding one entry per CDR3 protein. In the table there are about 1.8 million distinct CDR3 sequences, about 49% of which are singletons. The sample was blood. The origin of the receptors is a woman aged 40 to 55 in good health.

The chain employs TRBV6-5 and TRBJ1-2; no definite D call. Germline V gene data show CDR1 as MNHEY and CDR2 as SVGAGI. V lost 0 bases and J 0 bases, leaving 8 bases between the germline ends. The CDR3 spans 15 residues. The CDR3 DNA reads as TGTGCCAGCAGTTACTCGGTAGGCGCTAACTATGGCTACACCTTC. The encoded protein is CASSYSVGANYGYTF.

The CDR3 here is CSARATGGLRTDTQYF. In nucleotides, the CDR3 is TGCAGTGCTAGGGCCACAGGGGGCTTACGCACAGATACGCAGTATTTT. This chain connects TRBV20-1 to TRBJ2-3, with 9 bases that match TRBD1. In germline, CDR1 is DFQATT, CDR2 SNEGSKA (reference sequence). The CDR3 contains 16 residues. V lost 3 bases and J lost 1; bases outside the gene matches: 8.

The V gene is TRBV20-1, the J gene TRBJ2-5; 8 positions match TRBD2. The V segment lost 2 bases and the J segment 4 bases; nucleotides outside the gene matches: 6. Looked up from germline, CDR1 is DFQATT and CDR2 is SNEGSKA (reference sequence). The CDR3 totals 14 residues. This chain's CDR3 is CSARYGGARETQYF. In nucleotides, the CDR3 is TGCAGTGCTAGATACGGGGGGGCGCGAGAGACCCAGTACTTC.

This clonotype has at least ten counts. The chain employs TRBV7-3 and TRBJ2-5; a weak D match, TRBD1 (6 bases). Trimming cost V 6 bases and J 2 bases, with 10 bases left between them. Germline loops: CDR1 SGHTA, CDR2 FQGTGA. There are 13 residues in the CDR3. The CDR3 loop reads CASSRGSQETQYF. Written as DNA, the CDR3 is TGTGCCAGCAGTAGGGGGAGTCAAGAGACCCAGTACTTC. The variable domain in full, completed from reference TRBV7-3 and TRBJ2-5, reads GAGVSQTPSNKVTEKGKYVELRCDPISGHTALYWYRQSLGQGPEFLIYFQGTGAADDSGLPNDRFFAVRPEGSVSTLKIQRTERGDSAVYLCASSRGSQETQYFGPGTRLLVL.

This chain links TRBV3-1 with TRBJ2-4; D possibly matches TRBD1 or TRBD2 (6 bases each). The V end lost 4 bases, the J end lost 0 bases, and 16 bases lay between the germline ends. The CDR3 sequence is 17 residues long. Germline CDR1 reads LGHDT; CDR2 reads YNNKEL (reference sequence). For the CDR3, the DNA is TGTGCCAGCAGCCTAGGGGGAGGATCCCTAGCCAAAAACATTCAGTACTTC. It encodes CASSLGGGSLAKNIQYF.

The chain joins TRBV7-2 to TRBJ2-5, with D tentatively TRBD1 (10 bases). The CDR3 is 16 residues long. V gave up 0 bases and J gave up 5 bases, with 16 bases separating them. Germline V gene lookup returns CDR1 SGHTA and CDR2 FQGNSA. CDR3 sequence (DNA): TGTGCCAGCAGCTTAGCGCGGGGGGGACAGGGGGAGACCCAGTACTTC. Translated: CASSLARGGQGETQYF.

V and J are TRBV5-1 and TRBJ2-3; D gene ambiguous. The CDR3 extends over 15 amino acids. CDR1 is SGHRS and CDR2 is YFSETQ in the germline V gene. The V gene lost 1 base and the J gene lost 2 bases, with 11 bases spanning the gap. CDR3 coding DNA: TGCGCCAGCAGCTTGTTCACGAAACACACAGATACGCAGTATTTT. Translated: CASSLFTKHTDTQYF.

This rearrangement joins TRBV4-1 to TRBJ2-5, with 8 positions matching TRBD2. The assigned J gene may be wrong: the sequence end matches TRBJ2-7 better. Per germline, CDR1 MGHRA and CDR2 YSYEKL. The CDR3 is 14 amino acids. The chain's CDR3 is CASSQTGGLYEQYF. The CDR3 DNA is TGCGCCAGCAGCCAAACGGGAGGGCTATACGAGCAGTACTTC.

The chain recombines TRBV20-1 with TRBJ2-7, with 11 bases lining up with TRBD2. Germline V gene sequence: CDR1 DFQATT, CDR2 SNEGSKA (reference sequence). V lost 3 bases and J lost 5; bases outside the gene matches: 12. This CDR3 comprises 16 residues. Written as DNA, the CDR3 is TGCAGTGCTAGTGGGACTAGCGGCCGGGATGTAGACGAGCAGTACTTC. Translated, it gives CSASGTSGRDVDEQYF.

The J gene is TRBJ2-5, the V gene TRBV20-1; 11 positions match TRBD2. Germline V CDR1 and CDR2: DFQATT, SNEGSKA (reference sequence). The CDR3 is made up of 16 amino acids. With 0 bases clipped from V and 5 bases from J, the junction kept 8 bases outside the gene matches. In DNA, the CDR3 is TGCAGTGCTAGAGACATAGCGGGGGGGCCAGTGGAGACCCAGTACTTC. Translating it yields CSARDIAGGPVETQYF.

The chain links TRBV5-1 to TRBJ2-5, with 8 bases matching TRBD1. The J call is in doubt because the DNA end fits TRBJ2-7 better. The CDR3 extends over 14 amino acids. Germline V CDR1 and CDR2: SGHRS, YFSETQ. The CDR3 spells CASSQQGVVNEQYF. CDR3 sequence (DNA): TGCGCCAGCAGCCAACAGGGGGTGGTAAACGAGCAGTACTTC.

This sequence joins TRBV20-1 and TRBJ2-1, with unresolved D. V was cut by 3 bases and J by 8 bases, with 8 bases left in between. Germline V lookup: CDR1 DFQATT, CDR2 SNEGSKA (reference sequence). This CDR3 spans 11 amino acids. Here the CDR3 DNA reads TGCAGTGCTAGTATTTCGGATGAGCAGTTCTTC. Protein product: CSASISDEQFF.

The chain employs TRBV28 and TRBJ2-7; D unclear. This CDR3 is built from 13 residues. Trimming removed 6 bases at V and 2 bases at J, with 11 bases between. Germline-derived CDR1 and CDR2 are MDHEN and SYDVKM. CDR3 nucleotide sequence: TGTGCCAGCAGGGGTACACCCCCCTACGAGCAGTACTTC. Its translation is CASRGTPPYEQYF.

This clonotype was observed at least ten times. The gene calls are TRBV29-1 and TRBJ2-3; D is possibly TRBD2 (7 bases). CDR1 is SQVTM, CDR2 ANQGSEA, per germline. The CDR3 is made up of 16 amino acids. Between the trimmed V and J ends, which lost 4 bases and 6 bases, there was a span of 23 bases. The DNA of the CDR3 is TGCAGCGTTGGGGGGGGGGGCCATACTTTGCGCGATACGCAGTATTTT. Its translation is CSVGGGGHTLRDTQYF.

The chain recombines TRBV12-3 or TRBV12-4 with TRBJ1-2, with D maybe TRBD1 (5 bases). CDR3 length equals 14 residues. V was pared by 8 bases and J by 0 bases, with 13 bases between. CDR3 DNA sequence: TGTGCCAGCCTACCCGGGGGGGCTAACTATGGCTACACCTTC. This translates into CASLPGGANYGYTF.

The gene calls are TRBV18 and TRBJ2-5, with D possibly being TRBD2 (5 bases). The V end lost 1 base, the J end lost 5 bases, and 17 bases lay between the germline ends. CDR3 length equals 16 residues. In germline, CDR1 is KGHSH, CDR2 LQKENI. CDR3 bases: TGTGCCAGCTCACCACAAGGGAGCAAGGGCGCCGAGACCCAGTACTTC. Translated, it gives CASSPQGSKGAETQYF.

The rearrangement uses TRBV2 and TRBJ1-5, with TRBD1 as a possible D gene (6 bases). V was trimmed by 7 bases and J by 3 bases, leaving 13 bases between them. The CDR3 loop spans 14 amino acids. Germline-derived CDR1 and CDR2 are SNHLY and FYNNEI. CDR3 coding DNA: TGTGCCAGCAATTCGGCAGGGGCCAATCAGCCCCAGCATTTT. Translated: CASNSAGANQPQHF.

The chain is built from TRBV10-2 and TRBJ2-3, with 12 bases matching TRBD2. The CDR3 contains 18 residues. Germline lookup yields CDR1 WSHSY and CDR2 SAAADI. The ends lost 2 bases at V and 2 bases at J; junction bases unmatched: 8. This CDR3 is CASSEPRASGGATDTQYF. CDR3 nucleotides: TGCGCCAGCAGTGAGCCGAGGGCTAGCGGGGGGGCCACAGATACGCAGTATTTT.

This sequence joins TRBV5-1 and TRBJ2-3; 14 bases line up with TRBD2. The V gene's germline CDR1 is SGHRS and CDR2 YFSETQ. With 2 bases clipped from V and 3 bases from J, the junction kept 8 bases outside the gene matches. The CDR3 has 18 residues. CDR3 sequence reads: CASSLGLAGGVWTDTQYF. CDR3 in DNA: TGCGCCAGCAGCTTAGGACTAGCGGGGGGCGTTTGGACAGATACGCAGTATTTT.

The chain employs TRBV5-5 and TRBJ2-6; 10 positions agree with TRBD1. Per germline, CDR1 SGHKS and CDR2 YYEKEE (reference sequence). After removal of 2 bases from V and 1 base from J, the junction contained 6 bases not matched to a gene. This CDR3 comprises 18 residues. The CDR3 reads CASSFSGTGASGANVLTF. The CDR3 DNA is TGTGCCAGCAGCTTCTCCGGGACAGGGGCTTCTGGGGCCAACGTCCTGACTTTC.

The CDR3: CASSEPDSYNSPLHF. Written as DNA, the CDR3 is TGTGCCAGCAGTGAACCCGACAGTTATAATTCACCCCTCCACTTT. J is TRBJ1-6 and V is TRBV25-1, with a tentative D call TRBD1 (5 bases). The CDR3 spans 15 residues. CDR1 and CDR2 from the germline V gene are MGHDK and SYGVNS. Deletions cut 2 bases from V and 4 bases from J, with 9 bases between.